This entry is about one TCR beta chain. Trimming removed 7 bases from V and 7 bases from J; junction bases left unmatched: 4. The germline CDR1 and CDR2 sequences are SGHRS and YFSETQ. The CDR3 has 12 amino acids. TCRdb passed the RT-PCR reads through MiXCR, listing each CDR3 protein once. The sample lists fewer than 750,000 distinct CDR3 sequences, around 15% seen once, with approximately 12% in the top ten. This entry belongs to a study of response to subunit inactivated influenza vaccine. The sample here was PBMCs from blood, taken 11 to 12 days after vaccination. The receptor's source is a man between 50 and 59 years old who received an inactivated influenza vaccine. The chain employs TRBV5-1 and TRBJ2-1; TRBD2 matches at 8 bases. The CDR3 loop reads CASRTSSNEQFF. The CDR3 DNA is TGCGCCAGCCGGACTAGCTCGAATGAGCAGTTCTTC.